Each of the 19 T cell receptor beta chains below was sequenced from the same sample in a study of Graves' ophthalmopathy and Graves' hyperthyroidism. RNA transcripts were the template, and TCR beta CDR3 regions were amplified from them. Second-round multiplex PCR followed a first-round RT-PCR using HTBI primers. TCRdb recomputed calls from the multiplex PCR reads with MiXCR, one row per CDR3 protein. Of roughly 380,000 distinct CDR3 sequences listed, approximately 15% are singletons. Sample: peripheral blood. The receptors originated from a woman aged 18 to 35 with stable Graves' hyperthyroidism.

The chain is built from TRBV6-2 or TRBV6-3 and TRBJ2-7; 8 bases fit TRBD2. The CDR3 is 15 amino acids. Germline lookup yields CDR1 MNHEY and CDR2 SVGEGT. The V and J ends lost 0 bases and 6 bases, in that order; junction bases with no gene match: 7. CDR3 region: CASSYSRSGSREQYF. The CDR3 DNA follows: TGTGCCAGCAGTTACTCCCGCAGCGGGAGCCGCGAGCAGTACTTC.

This clonotype was seen more than once but under ten times. This could be a read error, since a much larger clone is one nucleotide away. The chain has TRBV11-2 and TRBJ1-1; D is unclear. Trimming shortened V by 1 base and J by 6 bases, and 3 bases separated the two germline ends. Germline CDR1 is SGHAT and CDR2 is FQNNGV. This CDR3 is 11 amino acids long. The CDR3 nucleotides read TGTGCCAGCAGCTTAGTCGCTGAAGCTTTCTTT. Its translation is CASSLVAEAFF. Full variable domain (remainder filled in from reference TRBV11-2 and TRBJ1-1): EAGVAQSPRYKIIEKRQSVAFWCNPISGHATLYWYQQILGQGPKLLIQFQNNGVVDDSQLPKDRFSAERLKGVDSTLKIQPAKLEDSAVYLCASSLVAEAFFGQGTRLTVV.

This chain joins TRBV11-2 and TRBJ2-7; D gene unclear. Trimming removed 5 bases from V and 5 bases from J, with 13 bases in between. The CDR3 loop spans 13 amino acids. Germline CDR1 and CDR2: SGHAT and FQNNGV. The CDR3 sequence: CASSQSWTDEQYF. CDR3 nucleotides: TGTGCCAGCAGCCAATCGTGGACCGACGAGCAGTACTTC. The variable domain in full, completed from reference TRBV11-2 and TRBJ2-7, reads EAGVAQSPRYKIIEKRQSVAFWCNPISGHATLYWYQQILGQGPKLLIQFQNNGVVDDSQLPKDRFSAERLKGVDSTLKIQPAKLEDSAVYLCASSQSWTDEQYFGPGTRLTVT.

At least ten counts were recorded for this clonotype. The chain uses TRBV29-1 and TRBJ1-1, with D possibly being TRBD1 (6 bases). This CDR3 comprises 14 residues. Germline lookup yields CDR1 SQVTM and CDR2 ANQGSEA. V was trimmed by 3 bases and J by 1 base, leaving 12 bases between them. The CDR3 protein is CSVDDGGQNTEAFF. Written as DNA, the CDR3 is TGCAGCGTTGACGACGGGGGACAGAACACTGAAGCTTTCTTT.

This clonotype was seen a handful of times. The CDR3 loop is CASSSPGGGTATNEKLFF. The DNA of the CDR3 is TGTGCCAGCAGCTCTCCAGGAGGCGGGACAGCAACTAATGAAAAACTGTTTTTT. The chain uses TRBV6-2 or TRBV6-3 and TRBJ1-4, with TRBD1 matching 7 bases. This CDR3 region has 18 residues. Germline lookup yields CDR1 MNHEY and CDR2 SVGEGT. V lost 6 bases, J lost 0 bases, and 13 bases stayed unmatched.

At least ten counts were recorded for this clonotype. This chain uses TRBV12-3 or TRBV12-4 with TRBJ2-5; perhaps TRBD1 as D (6 bases). The V gene lost 3 bases and the J gene lost 5 bases, with 16 bases spanning the gap. The CDR3 totals 15 residues. CDR3 bases: TGTGCCAGCAGTTTGAACAGGGTGGGGATGGAGACCCAGTACTTC. Its protein product is CASSLNRVGMETQYF.

This clonotype appeared many times. This chain joins TRBV12-5 and TRBJ2-7; a weak D match, TRBD1 (5 bases). V gave up 2 bases and J gave up 1 base, with 6 bases separating them. Germline assignment: CDR1 LGHNT and CDR2 FRNRAP. This CDR3 spans 13 amino acids. CDR3 DNA: TGTGCTAGTGGTTTGTCAGGGTCCTACGAGCAGTACTTC. Its translation: CASGLSGSYEQYF. The full variable domain, rest sourced from reference TRBV12-5 and TRBJ2-7, is DARVTQTPRHKVTEMGQEVTMRCQPILGHNTVFWYRQTMMQGLELLAYFRNRAPLDDSGMPKDRFSAEMPDATLATLKIQPSEPRDSAVYFCASGLSGSYEQYFGPGTRLTVT.

This clonotype was observed at least ten times. V is TRBV19 and J is TRBJ1-1; D is perhaps TRBD1 (5 bases). This CDR3 is built from 14 residues. Germline V CDR1 and CDR2: LNHDA, SQIVND (reference sequence). Trimming pared 3 bases from V and 3 bases from J, leaving 11 bases between. The CDR3 is CASSISGGDTEAFF. The CDR3 DNA reads as TGTGCCAGTAGTATCTCTGGGGGTGACACTGAAGCTTTCTTT.

This clonotype was observed many times. J is TRBJ2-7 and V is TRBV3-1; D perhaps matches TRBD1 (5 bases). The CDR3 has 15 amino acids. V dropped 4 bases and J dropped 4 bases, with 17 bases sitting between them. Germline V gene sequence: CDR1 LGHDT, CDR2 YNNKEL (reference sequence). The CDR3 reads CASSPYPTESYEQYF. CDR3 DNA: TGTGCCAGCAGCCCCTATCCGACAGAATCTTACGAGCAGTACTTC.

Ten or more counts support this clonotype. This chain joins TRBV12-3 or TRBV12-4 and TRBJ1-1; D is unresolved. The CDR3 runs 11 residues. Trimming left V 5 bases short and J 7 bases short, with 8 bases between. CDR3 bases: TGTGCCAGCAGTAGGGCCCGTGAAGCTTTCTTT. It codes for CASSRAREAFF.

This clonotype was seen repeatedly, ten times or more. The rearrangement uses TRBV25-1 and TRBJ2-7, with D perhaps assigned TRBD1 or TRBD2 (5 bases each). Trimming left V 3 bases short and J 5 bases short, with 14 bases between. Germline values: CDR1 MGHDK, CDR2 SYGVNS. The CDR3 runs 14 residues. The CDR3 protein is CASSDPLRGHEQYF. The CDR3 bases are TGTGCCAGCAGTGATCCCCTGAGGGGCCACGAGCAGTACTTC.

This clonotype was detected many times. V gene TRBV6-2 or TRBV6-3 combines with J gene TRBJ1-1, with unresolved D. CDR3 length: 13 amino acids. Germline V CDR1 and CDR2: MNHEY, SVGEGT. Trimming cost V 7 bases and J 1 base, with 10 bases left between them. The CDR3: CASKFLGNTEAFF. The CDR3 nucleotides are TGTGCCAGCAAATTTCTGGGGAACACTGAAGCTTTCTTT.

This clonotype was recorded at least ten times. This chain uses TRBV10-3 with TRBJ1-5, with D tentatively TRBD1 (5 bases). This CDR3 is 14 amino acids long. Trimming pared 3 bases from V and 3 bases from J, leaving 9 bases between. Germline CDR1 reads ENHRY; CDR2 reads SYGVKD. This CDR3 reads CAISDPGVNQPQHF. DNA of the CDR3: TGTGCCATCAGTGATCCGGGGGTCAATCAGCCCCAGCATTTT.

This clonotype was counted at least ten times. The chain employs TRBV5-5 and TRBJ1-1; 7 nucleotides line up with TRBD1. The CDR3 has 14 residues. Germline CDR1 is SGHKS and CDR2 is YYEKEE (reference sequence). V gave up 7 bases and J gave up 1 base; unmatched junction bases: 7. In nucleotides, the CDR3 is TGTGCCAGCGTCCAGGGGGGGAAGAACACTGAAGCTTTCTTT. Its protein product is CASVQGGKNTEAFF.

This clonotype was seen ten or more times. This chain connects TRBV6-2 or TRBV6-3 to TRBJ1-1; unclear D gene. With 0 bases removed from V and 5 bases from J, the gap between germline ends came to 7 bases. This CDR3 has 13 amino acids. Looked up from germline, CDR1 is MNHEY and CDR2 is SVGEGT. In DNA, the CDR3 is TGTGCCAGCAGTTACTCACCGGGGACTGAAGCTTTCTTT. Protein: CASSYSPGTEAFF.

In this sample, this clonotype turned up a few times. The CDR3 sequence is CASSGHTQFNQPQHF. DNA for the CDR3: TGTGCCAGCAGTGGGCACACGCAGTTCAATCAGCCCCAGCATTTT. The genes are TRBV2 and TRBJ1-5, with unresolved D. CDR3 length: 15 residues. Germline V gene data show CDR1 as SNHLY and CDR2 as FYNNEI. The V gene lost 4 bases and the J gene lost 3 bases, with 13 bases spanning the gap.

This rearrangement joins TRBV6-1 to TRBJ2-7, with no clear D. There are 11 residues in the CDR3. CDR1 MNHNS and CDR2 SASEGT come from the germline V gene. V was pared by 7 bases and J by 4 bases, with 8 bases between. The CDR3 loop reads CASIDLYEQYF. CDR3 bases: TGTGCCAGCATTGACCTGTACGAGCAGTACTTC.

A few counts support this clonotype. This sequence joins TRBV12-3 or TRBV12-4 and TRBJ1-6; the D gene is possibly TRBD1 (6 bases). The germline V and J ends were trimmed by 2 bases and 8 bases, with 10 bases remaining between them. The CDR3 sequence is 14 residues long. The CDR3: CASSLRGEDSPLHF. DNA of the CDR3: TGTGCCAGCAGTTTAAGGGGGGAGGATTCACCCCTCCACTTT.

This clonotype was recorded at least ten times. The chain carries TRBV12-3 or TRBV12-4 and TRBJ1-1; D remains ambiguous. V shed 3 bases and J shed 11 bases, with 13 bases lying between them. The CDR3 is made up of 12 amino acids. CDR3 sequence (DNA): TGTGCCAGCAGTTTTACGGGTAGGTCGGCTTTCTTT. It specifies CASSFTGRSAFF.